One sample yielded the 6 T cell receptor beta chains listed below, sequenced in a study of T cell responses to AZD1222 COVID-19 vaccine. Sequencing was performed with immunoSEQ multiplex PCR; in TCRdb, only in-frame clones are kept and a portion is missing. The sample includes under 70,000 clones, 89% of them seen just once. The sample here was peripheral blood, taken 28 days after the second AZD1222 dose. These TCRs come from an adult who received the AZD1222 COVID-19 vaccine.

V is TRBV18 and J is TRBJ2-2; D might be TRBD1 (5 bases). This CDR3 is 16 amino acids long. Trimming removed 3 bases at V and 4 bases at J, with 15 bases between. Germline values: CDR1 KGHSH, CDR2 LQKENI. CDR3 nucleotide sequence: TGTGCCAGCTCACCCGAACAGGTCGTTGGCACCGGGGAGCTGTTTTTT. Amino acids: CASSPEQVVGTGELFF.

The rearrangement uses TRBV6-5 and TRBJ1-1; D may be TRBD1 (5 bases). The CDR3 contains 13 residues. Germline CDR1 and CDR2: MNHEY and SVGAGI. Between the trimmed V and J ends, which lost 5 bases and 3 bases, there was a span of 10 bases. The DNA for the CDR3 is TGTGCCAGCAGTCGCACAGGTGACACTGAAGCTTTCTTT. Its translation is CASSRTGDTEAFF.

The chain is built from TRBV5-1 and TRBJ2-1, with TRBD2 as a possible D gene (6 bases). This CDR3 region has 15 residues. V dropped 1 base and J dropped 0 bases, with 8 bases sitting between them. Germline CDR1 and CDR2: SGHRS and YFSETQ. CDR3 nucleotides: TGCGCCAGCAGCTTGACCGGGAGCTCCTACAATGAGCAGTTCTTC. It translates to CASSLTGSSYNEQFF.

The CDR3 protein is CASSQLGGRASGANVLTF. DNA of the CDR3: TGTGCCAGCTCCCAACTGGGGGGCCGCGCTTCTGGGGCCAACGTCCTGACTTTC. This sequence joins TRBV13 and TRBJ2-6; D assignment may be TRBD1 or TRBD2 (6 bases each). CDR3 length equals 18 residues. Trimming cost V 8 bases and J 1 base, with 21 bases left between them. In germline, CDR1 is PRHDT, CDR2 FYEKMQ (reference sequence).

The chain employs TRBV18 and TRBJ2-7; 15 nucleotides align to TRBD2. The ends lost 4 bases at V and 4 bases at J; junction bases unmatched: 2. CDR1 is KGHSH and CDR2 is LQKENI in the germline V gene. This CDR3 is built from 15 residues. CDR3 bases: TGTGCCAGCTCACAAGGGACTAGCGGGAGGTACGAGCAGTACTTC. It is translated as CASSQGTSGRYEQYF.

This chain joins TRBV24-1 and TRBJ2-3; 11 nucleotides align to TRBD2. Germline CDR1 KGHDR, CDR2 SFDVKD. There are 16 residues in the CDR3. Germline trimming cut 4 bases from V and 0 bases from J; bases unmatched to any gene: 2. CDR3 sequence (DNA): TGTGCCACCAGTGAGACTAGCGGGAAGAGCACAGATACGCAGTATTTT. Protein product: CATSETSGKSTDTQYF.